These 10 T cell receptor beta chains were sequenced from one sample in a study of shared clonotypes between healthy human individuals. Method: immunoSEQ multiplex PCR; TCRdb's copy keeps in-frame clones and lacks some. The table lists roughly 1 million clones, around three quarters of them singletons, with 0.5% to 0.6% in the top ten. The source material was memory CD4+ T cells from PBMCs. The subset denotes: CD45RA-negative fraction. The source of these receptors is a young man in good health. Some clones in this sample may be carry-over from other donors' samples.

J is TRBJ1-1 and V is TRBV18; D is uncertain. Germline loops: CDR1 KGHSH, CDR2 LQKENI. The CDR3 spans 11 residues. Between the trimmed V and J ends, which lost 6 bases and 8 bases, there was a span of 10 bases. The CDR3 bases are TGTGCCAGCTCGTCTTTAGGGGAAGCTTTCTTT. It encodes CASSSLGEAFF.

This chain uses TRBV28 with TRBJ2-1; D is perhaps TRBD1 (6 bases). CDR3 length: 17 amino acids. Germline V lookup: CDR1 MDHEN, CDR2 SYDVKM. The V end was cut by 7 bases, the J end by 5 bases, with 24 bases between. The CDR3 sequence is CASTPLNSGDTNNEQFF. For the CDR3, the DNA is TGTGCCAGCACCCCACTCAACTCCGGGGACACCAACAATGAGCAGTTCTTC. Full variable domain (outside the CDR3, taken from reference TRBV28 and TRBJ2-1): DVKVTQSSRYLVKRTGEKVFLECVQDMDHENMFWYRQDPGLGLRLIYFSYDVKMKEKGDIPEGYSVSREKKERFSLILESASTNQTSMYLCASTPLNSGDTNNEQFFGPGTRLTVL.

The chain is built from TRBV11-2 and TRBJ2-5, with 8 nucleotides matching TRBD2. The DNA end is a closer match to TRBJ2-7, so the J assignment may be wrong. This CDR3 contains 15 residues. CDR1 is SGHAT and CDR2 is FQNNGV in the germline V gene. The CDR3 loop is CASSLWSGGDDEQYF. The CDR3 DNA reads TGTGCCAGCAGCTTATGGTCCGGGGGGGACGACGAGCAGTACTTC.

The rearrangement uses TRBV2 and TRBJ2-5; D is unclear. CDR1 is SNHLY and CDR2 is FYNNEI in the germline V gene. The CDR3 contains 13 residues. The germline V and J ends were trimmed by 2 bases and 5 bases, with 9 bases remaining between them. The CDR3 is CASSERVVETQYF. CDR3 in DNA: TGTGCCAGCAGTGAAAGAGTAGTGGAGACCCAGTACTTC.

This rearrangement joins TRBV27 to TRBJ1-2; TRBD1 agrees at 8 bases. This CDR3 is 15 amino acids long. Germline V gives CDR1 MNHEY, CDR2 SMNVEV (reference sequence). The ends lost 6 bases at V and 3 bases at J; junction bases unmatched: 9. The CDR3 DNA sequence: TGTGCCAGCAGAAGCGCGGGGACAGGAGACTATGGCTACACCTTC. This sequence encodes CASRSAGTGDYGYTF.

V is TRBV7-8 and J is TRBJ1-2, with 11 bases aligning to TRBD1. Trimming at V came to 0 bases and at J to 3 bases, leaving 12 bases not matched to a gene. The CDR3 is 19 residues long. Germline V gene data show CDR1 as SGHVS and CDR2 as FQNEAQ. Here the CDR3 reads CASSLADRGRVSKDYGYTF. The CDR3 DNA follows: TGTGCCAGCAGCTTAGCGGACAGGGGGCGAGTATCAAAGGACTATGGCTACACCTTC.

The count of this clone is one. The CDR3 here is CASSHHPSGGYNEQFF. CDR3 bases: TGCGCCAGCAGCCATCACCCAAGCGGGGGCTACAATGAGCAGTTCTTC. The chain links TRBV4-3 to TRBJ2-1, with 8 nucleotides matching TRBD2. This CDR3 is 16 amino acids long. Germline V gene lookup returns CDR1 LGHNA and CDR2 YSLEER. V was pared by 3 bases and J by 3 bases, with 7 bases of the junction left unmatched.

The chain combines TRBV4-1 with TRBJ2-3, with 7 bases aligning to TRBD1. The V gene end was trimmed by 6 bases and the J gene end by 3 bases; junction bases not matched to a gene: 9. The CDR3 loop spans 15 amino acids. Germline CDR1 is MGHRA and CDR2 is YSYEKL. The DNA of the CDR3 is TGCGCCAGCAGGCAGACAGGGAGTCGAACAGATACGCAGTATTTT. Its translation is CASRQTGSRTDTQYF.

Comments on this clone: A much larger clone is a single base away; this may be a read error. This chain joins TRBV7-9 and TRBJ2-3; 11 bases map to TRBD2. V gave up 3 bases and J gave up 2 bases; unmatched junction bases: 1. CDR3 length: 15 amino acids. Germline assignment: CDR1 SEHNR and CDR2 FQNEAQ (reference sequence). CDR3 bases: TGTGCCAGCAGCTTTAGCGGGAGGGCCACAGATACGCAGTATTTT. As protein: CASSFSGRATDTQYF.

This clone was recorded a few times. The rearrangement joins TRBV27 to TRBJ2-7; 10 bases match TRBD2. J gave up 7 bases and V 4 bases, and 10 bases lay outside the gene matches. The CDR3 is 15 residues long. Germline CDR1 reads MNHEY; CDR2 reads SMNVEV (reference sequence). CDR3 sequence (DNA): TGTGCCAGCAGTTACATGGCTAGCGGGAGTCGGGAGCAGTACTTC. Translation gives CASSYMASGSREQYF.